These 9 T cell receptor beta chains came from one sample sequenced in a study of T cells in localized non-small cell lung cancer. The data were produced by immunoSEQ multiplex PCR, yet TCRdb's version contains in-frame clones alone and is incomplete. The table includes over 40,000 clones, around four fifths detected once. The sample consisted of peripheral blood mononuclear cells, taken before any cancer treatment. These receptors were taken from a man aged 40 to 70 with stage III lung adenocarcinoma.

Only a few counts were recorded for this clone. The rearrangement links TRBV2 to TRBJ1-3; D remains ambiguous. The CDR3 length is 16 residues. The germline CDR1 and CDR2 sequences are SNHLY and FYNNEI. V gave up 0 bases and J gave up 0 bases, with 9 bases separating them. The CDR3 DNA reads TGTGCCAGCAGTGAAGCGCTAGGATACTCTGGAAACACCATATATTTT. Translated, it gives CASSEALGYSGNTIYF.

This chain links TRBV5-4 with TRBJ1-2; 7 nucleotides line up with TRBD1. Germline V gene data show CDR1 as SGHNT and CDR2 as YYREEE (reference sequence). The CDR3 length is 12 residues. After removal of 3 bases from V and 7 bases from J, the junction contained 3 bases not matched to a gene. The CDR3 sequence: CASSWDSSGYTF. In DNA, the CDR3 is TGTGCCAGCAGCTGGGACAGCTCTGGCTACACCTTC.

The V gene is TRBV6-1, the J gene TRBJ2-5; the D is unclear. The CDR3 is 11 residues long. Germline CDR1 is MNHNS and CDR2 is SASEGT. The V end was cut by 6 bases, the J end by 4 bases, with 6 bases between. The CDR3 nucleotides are TGTGCCAGCAGAGGGCCAGAGACCCAGTACTTC. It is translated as CASRGPETQYF.

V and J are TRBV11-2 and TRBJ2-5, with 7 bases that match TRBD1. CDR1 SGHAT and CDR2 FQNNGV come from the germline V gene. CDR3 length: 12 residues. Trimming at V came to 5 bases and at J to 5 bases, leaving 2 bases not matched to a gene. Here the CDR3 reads CASSRQGETQYF. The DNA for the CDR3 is TGTGCCAGCAGCCGACAGGGCGAGACCCAGTACTTC.

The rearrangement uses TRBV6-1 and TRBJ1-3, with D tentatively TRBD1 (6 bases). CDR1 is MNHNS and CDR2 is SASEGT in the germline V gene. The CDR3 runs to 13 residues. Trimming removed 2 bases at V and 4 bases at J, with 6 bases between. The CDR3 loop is CASSETGGNTIYF. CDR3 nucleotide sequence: TGTGCCAGCAGTGAAACAGGGGGAAACACCATATATTTT.

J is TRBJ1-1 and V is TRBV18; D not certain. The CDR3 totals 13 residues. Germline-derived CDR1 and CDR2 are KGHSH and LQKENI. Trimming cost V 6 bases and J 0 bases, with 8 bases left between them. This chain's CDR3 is CASSRTVNTEAFF. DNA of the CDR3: TGTGCCAGCTCTCGCACAGTGAACACTGAAGCTTTCTTT.

In nucleotides, the CDR3 is TGCGCCAGCAGCCTGGGGGTAGCGGGAGTATCAGATACGCAGTATTTT. Its translation: CASSLGVAGVSDTQYF. This chain connects TRBV4-1 to TRBJ2-3; 9 bases are shared with TRBD2. V shed 4 bases, J shed 4 bases, and the junction held 9 bases outside the gene matches. CDR1 is MGHRA, CDR2 YSYEKL, per germline. The CDR3 is made up of 16 amino acids.

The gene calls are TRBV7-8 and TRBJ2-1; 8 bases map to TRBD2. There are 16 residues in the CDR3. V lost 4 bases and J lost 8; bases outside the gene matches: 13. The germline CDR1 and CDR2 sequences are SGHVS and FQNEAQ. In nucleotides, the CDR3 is TGTGCCAGCAGCTCTTTACTAGCGGTAGGTTTTCATGAGCAGTTCTTC. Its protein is CASSSLLAVGFHEQFF.

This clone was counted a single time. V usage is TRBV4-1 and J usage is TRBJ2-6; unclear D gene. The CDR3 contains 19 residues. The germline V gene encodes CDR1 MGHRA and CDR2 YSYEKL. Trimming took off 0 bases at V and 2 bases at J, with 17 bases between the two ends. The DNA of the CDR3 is TGCGCCAGCAGCCAAGATGAAGGTTATACGACGGCTGGGGCCAACGTCCTGACTTTC. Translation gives CASSQDEGYTTAGANVLTF.